This TCR beta chain was identified in a study of PD-1 blockade in mismatch repair-deficient tumors. Assay: immunoSEQ multiplex PCR; the TCRdb copy retains only in-frame clones and omits some. The sample shows about 68,000 clones, almost 80% of them seen only once. This clone appeared once. Trimming left V 4 bases short and J 1 base short, with 10 bases between. CDR3 size: 14 residues. CDR1 SEHNR and CDR2 FQNEAQ come from the germline V gene (reference sequence). This sample comprised peripheral blood, obtained 2 weeks after starting pembrolizumab. The sequence derives from an adult with mismatch repair-deficient cancer. This chain links TRBV7-9 with TRBJ1-1; possibly TRBD1 for D (6 bases). CDR3 amino acids: CASSSDRPNTEAFF. CDR3 nucleotides: TGTGCCAGCAGCTCCGACAGGCCGAACACTGAAGCTTTCTTT.